This paragraph covers one T cell receptor beta chain sequence. The sample is drawn from a study of immune characterization of retroperitoneal liposarcoma. The germline V gene encodes CDR1 MNHNS and CDR2 SASEGT. This CDR3 has 13 amino acids. With 5 bases clipped from V and 3 bases from J, the junction kept 2 bases outside the gene matches. A single record per CDR3 protein comes from TCRdb applying MiXCR to the PCR reads. The data contain some 3,000 distinct CDR3 sequences, around 45% of them singletons. The receptor was derived from a male donor with retroperitoneal liposarcoma. This chain connects TRBV6-1 to TRBJ2-3; 7 bases fit TRBD2. Sequencing input: tumor tissue. DNA of the CDR3: TGTGCCAGCAGTAGGGGAGGGACAGATACGCAGTATTTT. It specifies CASSRGGTDTQYF.